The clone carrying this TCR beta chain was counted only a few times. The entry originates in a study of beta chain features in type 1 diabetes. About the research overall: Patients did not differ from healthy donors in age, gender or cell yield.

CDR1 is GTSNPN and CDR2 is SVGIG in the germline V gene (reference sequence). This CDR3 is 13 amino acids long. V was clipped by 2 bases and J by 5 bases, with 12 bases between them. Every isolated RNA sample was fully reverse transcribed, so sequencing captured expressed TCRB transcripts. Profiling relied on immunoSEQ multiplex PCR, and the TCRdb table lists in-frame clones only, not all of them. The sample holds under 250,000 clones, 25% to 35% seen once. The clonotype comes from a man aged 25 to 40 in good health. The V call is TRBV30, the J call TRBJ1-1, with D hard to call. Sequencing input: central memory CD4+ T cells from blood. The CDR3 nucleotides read TGTGCCTGGAGTCCTAAGAAAGGGACTGAAGCTTTCTTT. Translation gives CAWSPKKGTEAFF.